This TCR beta chain was obtained from a study of memory CD4+ T cells and cytomegalovirus serostatus. Study-level information: This sample comes from healthy Belgian adults, several CMV seropositive, 24 seronegative.

Original processing notes: Out-of-frame sequences were removed, leaving about 2,300,000 distinct TCRbeta sequences. Profiled with immunoSEQ multiplex PCR; TCRdb holds only in-frame clones, not every one. V and J calls and clone size come straight from that table; D and trimming were deduced from the DNA. The sample includes roughly 48,000 clones, around 83% of them seen just once. Single viable CD3+CD4+CD8-CD45RO+ cells were sorted as the memory CD4+ T cells. Serum IgG to CMV pp150, pp28, p38 and p52 defined serostatus. CD4+ T cells were isolated by positive magnetic selection. The CDR3 length is 14 residues. The germline V gene has CDR1 SGHDN and CDR2 FVKESK. V gave up 1 base and J gave up 0 bases, with 7 bases separating them.

The chain links TRBV14 to TRBJ2-7; no definite D call. Source material: memory CD4+ T cells from blood. The source of this sequence is an adult in good health and CMV-seropositive. For the CDR3, the DNA is TGTGCCAGCAGCCAAGGAGGATTCTCCTACGAGCAGTACTTC. The encoded protein is CASSQGGFSYEQYF.